This T cell receptor beta chain originates from a study of T-cell memory formation after mild COVID-19. Study results and limitations: Pre-infection memory harbored some responding clones, suggesting cross-reactive memory joined. Unconfirmed was the SARS-CoV-2 specificity of second-wave clones that peaked on day 37.

This clonotype was seen just once. Its antigen remains unknown. TCRdb redid the calling of the 5' RACE reads with MiXCR, one entry per CDR3 protein. The sample consists of fewer than 95,000 distinct CDR3 sequences, 10% to 15% of them appearing once. CDR3 length: 17 amino acids. With 0 bases removed from V and 0 bases from J, the gap between germline ends came to 12 bases. Germline values: CDR1 WNHNN, CDR2 SYGVQD (reference sequence). The clonotype was recovered from an adult woman who had mild COVID-19 (a few samples of this study predate the infection). Cell type and time point are not known. This sequence joins TRBV10-1 and TRBJ2-1; no firm D call. Sequenced: PBMCs or a T cell subset sorted from them (not recorded which). The CDR3 sequence is CASSESRQETSYNEQFF. The CDR3 DNA follows: TGCGCCAGCAGTGAGTCTAGGCAGGAGACCTCCTACAATGAGCAGTTCTTC.